These T cell receptor beta chains were read from a single sample in a study of blood T cell repertoires in COVID-19. This table comes from immunoSEQ multiplex PCR, and its TCRdb copy is limited to in-frame clones, with some not included. The sample holds 150,000 to 200,000 clones; roughly 83% are singletons and the top ten take roughly 9.2%. The sequenced material came from peripheral blood. The receptors were sampled from a woman aged 80 or older with active or convalescent COVID-19. Both conserved end residues are part of each CDR3. Each record gives: V gene, J gene, D gene, clone size, CDR3 protein, CDR3 DNA. The D gene is left open where the match is weak. Clone size is not always given. Where it is, it says once, few, many or a class for expanded clones.

TRBV6-5	TRBJ2-7	.	few	CASSRPGEVTEQYF	TGTGCCAGCAGCCGCCCCGGGGAGGTGACCGAGCAGTACTTC
TRBV5-1	TRBJ2-3	TRBD2	.	CASSLGLAGTTDTQYF	TGCGCCAGCAGCTTGGGGCTAGCGGGGACTACAGATACGCAGTATTTT
TRBV24-1	TRBJ2-1	TRBD2	.	CATSVIGASGGLSSYNEQFF	TGTGCCACCAGTGTAATTGGCGCTAGCGGGGGGCTTTCGTCCTACAATGAGCAGTTCTTC
TRBV28	TRBJ2-5	TRBD2	.	CASSQLAGEETQYF	TGTGCCAGCAGCCAACTGGCGGGGGAAGAGACCCAGTACTTC
TRBV12-3/TRBV12-4	TRBJ2-3	.	.	CASSNTGTDTQYF	TGTGCCAGCAGTAATACAGGGACAGATACGCAGTATTTT
TRBV12-1	TRBJ1-1	.	.	CATADRGLPEAFF	TGTGCCACCGCGGACAGGGGCTTGCCTGAAGCTTTCTTT
TRBV5-1	TRBJ2-2	.	.	CASSLALTGNTGELFF	TGCGCCAGCAGCTTGGCCCTAACAGGGAACACCGGGGAGCTGTTTTTT
TRBV4-3	TRBJ1-6	TRBD1	.	CASSQTRDRSNSPLHF	TGCGCCAGCAGCCAAACTCGGGACAGGAGTAATTCACCCCTCCACTTT
TRBV19	TRBJ2-2	TRBD2	.	CASSITGPSGAGELFF	TGTGCCAGTAGTATTACGGGTCCTAGCGGAGCCGGGGAGCTGTTTTTT
TRBV27	TRBJ1-4	.	.	CASRTGKAKLFF	TGTGCCAGCAGAACAGGGAAAGCAAAACTGTTTTTT
TRBV27	TRBJ2-7	TRBD1	.	CASTHLAPTGGHEQYF	TGTGCCAGCACCCACCTTGCCCCGACAGGGGGACACGAGCAGTACTTC
TRBV6-2/TRBV6-3	TRBJ1-5	.	few	CASTPRQSNQPQHF	TGTGCCAGCACCCCCCGACAGTCCAATCAGCCCCAGCATTTT
TRBV6-5	TRBJ1-1	TRBD1	.	CASRIDRGLNTEAFF	TGTGCCAGCAGGATAGACAGGGGGCTGAACACTGAAGCTTTCTTT
TRBV29-1	TRBJ2-3	TRBD2	once	CSVVLAGGTDTQYF	TGCAGCGTTGTGCTAGCGGGGGGAACAGATACGCAGTATTTT
TRBV5-8	TRBJ2-1	.	.	CASSLATSSYNEQFF	TGTGCCAGCAGCTTGGCTACGAGCTCCTACAATGAGCAGTTCTTC